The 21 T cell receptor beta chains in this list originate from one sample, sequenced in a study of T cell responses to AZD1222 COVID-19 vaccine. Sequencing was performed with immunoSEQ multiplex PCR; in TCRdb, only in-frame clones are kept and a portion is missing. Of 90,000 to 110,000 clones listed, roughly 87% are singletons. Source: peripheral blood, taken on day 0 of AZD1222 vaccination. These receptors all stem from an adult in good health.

The CDR3 loop is CASSGEPGLGNEQFF. DNA for the CDR3: TGTGCCAGCAGCGGGGAACCGGGTCTCGGCAATGAGCAGTTCTTC. The chain has TRBV9 and TRBJ2-1, with D unresolved. The V gene's germline CDR1 is SGDLS and CDR2 YYNGEE. Deletions cut 3 bases from V and 6 bases from J, with 16 bases between. CDR3 size: 15 residues.

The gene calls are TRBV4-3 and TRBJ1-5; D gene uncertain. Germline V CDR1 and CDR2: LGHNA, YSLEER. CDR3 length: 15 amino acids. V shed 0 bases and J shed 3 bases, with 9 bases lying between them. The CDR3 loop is CASSQDFQDNQPQHF. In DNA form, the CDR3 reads TGCGCCAGCAGCCAAGATTTCCAGGACAATCAGCCCCAGCATTTT.

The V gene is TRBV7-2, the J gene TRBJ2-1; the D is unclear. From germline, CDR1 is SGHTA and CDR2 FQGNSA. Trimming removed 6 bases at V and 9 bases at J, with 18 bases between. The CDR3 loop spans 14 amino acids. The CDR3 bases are TGTGCCAGCAGGATGGGTAGGCAGCTAGGTGAGCAGTTCTTC. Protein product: CASRMGRQLGEQFF.

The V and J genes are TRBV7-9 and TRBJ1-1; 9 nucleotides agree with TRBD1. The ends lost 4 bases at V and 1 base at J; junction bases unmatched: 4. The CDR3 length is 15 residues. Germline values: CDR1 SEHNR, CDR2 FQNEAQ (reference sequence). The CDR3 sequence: CASSSPGQGNTEAFF. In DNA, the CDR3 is TGTGCCAGCAGCTCCCCGGGACAGGGGAACACTGAAGCTTTCTTT. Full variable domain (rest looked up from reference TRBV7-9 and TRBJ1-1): DTGVSQNPRHKITKRGQNVTFRCDPISEHNRLYWYRQTLGQGPEFLTYFQNEAQLEKSRLLSDRFSAERPKGSFSTLEIQRTEQGDSAMYLCASSSPGQGNTEAFFGQGTRLTVV.

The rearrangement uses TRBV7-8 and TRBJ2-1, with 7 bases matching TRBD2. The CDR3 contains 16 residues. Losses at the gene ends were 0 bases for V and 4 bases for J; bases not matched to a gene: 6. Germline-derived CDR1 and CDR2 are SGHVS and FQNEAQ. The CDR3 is CASSLALQRGYNEQFF. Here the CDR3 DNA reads TGTGCCAGCAGCTTAGCGCTACAGCGGGGATACAATGAGCAGTTCTTC.

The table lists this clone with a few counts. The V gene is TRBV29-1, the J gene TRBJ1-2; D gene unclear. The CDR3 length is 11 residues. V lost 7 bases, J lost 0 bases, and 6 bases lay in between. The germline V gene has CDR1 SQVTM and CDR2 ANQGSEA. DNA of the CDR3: TGCAGCGCTTCGTCTAACTATGGCTACACCTTC. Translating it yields CSASSNYGYTF.

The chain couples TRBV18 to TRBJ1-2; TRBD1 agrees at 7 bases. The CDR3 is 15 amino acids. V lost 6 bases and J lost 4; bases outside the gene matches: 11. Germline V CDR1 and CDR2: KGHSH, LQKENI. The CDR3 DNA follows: TGTGCCAGCTCGCAAGACTCCGGGACAGTCTATGGCTACACCTTC. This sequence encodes CASSQDSGTVYGYTF.

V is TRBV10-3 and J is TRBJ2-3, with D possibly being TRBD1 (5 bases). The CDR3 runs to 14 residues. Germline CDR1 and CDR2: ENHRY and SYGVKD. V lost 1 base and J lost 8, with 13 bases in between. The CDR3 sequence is CAISELHQGGTQYF. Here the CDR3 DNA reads TGTGCCATCAGTGAGTTACATCAGGGTGGTACGCAGTATTTT.

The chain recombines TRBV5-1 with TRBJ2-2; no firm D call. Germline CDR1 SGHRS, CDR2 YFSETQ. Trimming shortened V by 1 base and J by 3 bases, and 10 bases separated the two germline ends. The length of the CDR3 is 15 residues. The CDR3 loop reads CASSLLEVDTGELFF. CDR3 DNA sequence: TGCGCCAGCAGCTTGTTAGAGGTAGACACCGGGGAGCTGTTTTTT.

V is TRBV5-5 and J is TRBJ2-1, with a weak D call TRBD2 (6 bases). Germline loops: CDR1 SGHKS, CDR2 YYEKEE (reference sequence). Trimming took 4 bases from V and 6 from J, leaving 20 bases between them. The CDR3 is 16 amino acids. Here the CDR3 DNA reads TGTGCCAGCAGCCAACCAAGACTAGACTCTTCCAATGAGCAGTTCTTC. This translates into CASSQPRLDSSNEQFF.

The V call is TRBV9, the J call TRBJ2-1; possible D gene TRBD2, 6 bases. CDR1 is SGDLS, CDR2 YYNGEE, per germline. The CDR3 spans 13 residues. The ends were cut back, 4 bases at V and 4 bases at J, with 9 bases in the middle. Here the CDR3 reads CASSPGVYNEQFF. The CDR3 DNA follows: TGTGCCAGCAGCCCGGGGGTTTACAATGAGCAGTTCTTC.

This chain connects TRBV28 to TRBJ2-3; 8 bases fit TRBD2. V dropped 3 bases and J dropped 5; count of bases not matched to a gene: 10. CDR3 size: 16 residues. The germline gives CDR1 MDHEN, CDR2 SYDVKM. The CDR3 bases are TGTGCCAGCAGTTTTGTGGGGCGGGAGGTTAGAGATACGCAGTATTTT. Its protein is CASSFVGREVRDTQYF.

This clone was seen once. CDR3 sequence reads: CASSNQQGGRNQPQHF. In DNA, the CDR3 is TGTGCCAGTAGTAACCAACAGGGGGGGCGCAATCAGCCCCAGCATTTT. V gene TRBV19 combines with J gene TRBJ1-5, with 8 positions matching TRBD1. The CDR3 runs 16 residues. CDR1 is LNHDA and CDR2 is SQIVND in the germline V gene (reference sequence). V trimming: 4 bases; J trimming: 2 bases; junction bases outside the gene matches: 7.

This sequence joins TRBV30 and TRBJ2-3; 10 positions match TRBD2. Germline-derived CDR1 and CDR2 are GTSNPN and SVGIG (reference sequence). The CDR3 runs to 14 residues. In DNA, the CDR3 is TGTGCTTCGAGCGGGGGGGCAGGCCCAGATACGCAGTATTTT. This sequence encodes CASSGGAGPDTQYF.

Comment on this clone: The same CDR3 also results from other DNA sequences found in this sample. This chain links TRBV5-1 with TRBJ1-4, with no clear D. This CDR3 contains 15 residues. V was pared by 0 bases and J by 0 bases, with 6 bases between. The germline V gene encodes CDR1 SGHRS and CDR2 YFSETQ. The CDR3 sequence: CASSLGGSTNEKLFF. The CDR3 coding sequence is TGCGCCAGCAGCTTGGGGGGATCAACTAATGAAAAACTGTTTTTT.

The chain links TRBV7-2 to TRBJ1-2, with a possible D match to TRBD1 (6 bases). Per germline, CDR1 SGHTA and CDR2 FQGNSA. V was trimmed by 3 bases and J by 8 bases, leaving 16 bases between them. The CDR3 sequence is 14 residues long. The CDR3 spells CASSFLQGSSGYTF. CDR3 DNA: TGTGCCAGCAGCTTCCTCCAGGGGAGCAGCGGCTACACCTTC.

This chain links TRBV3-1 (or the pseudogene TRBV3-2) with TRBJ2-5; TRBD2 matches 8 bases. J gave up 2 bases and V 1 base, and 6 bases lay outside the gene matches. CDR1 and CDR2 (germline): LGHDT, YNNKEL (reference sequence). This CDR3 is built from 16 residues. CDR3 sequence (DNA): TGTGCCAGCAGCCAAGCCCTAGCGGGTGCACAAGAGACCCAGTACTTC. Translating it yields CASSQALAGAQETQYF.

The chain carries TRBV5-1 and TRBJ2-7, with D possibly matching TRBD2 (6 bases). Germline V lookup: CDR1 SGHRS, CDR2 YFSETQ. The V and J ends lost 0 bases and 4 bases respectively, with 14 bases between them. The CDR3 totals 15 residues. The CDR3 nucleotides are TGCGCCAGCAGCTTGGGCCTGCCGGGGGAGTACGAGCAGTACTTC. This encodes CASSLGLPGEYEQYF.

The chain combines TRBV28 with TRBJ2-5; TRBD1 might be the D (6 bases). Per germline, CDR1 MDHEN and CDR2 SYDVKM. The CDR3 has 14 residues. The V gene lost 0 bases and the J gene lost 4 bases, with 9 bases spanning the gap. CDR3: CASSLWGAGETQYF. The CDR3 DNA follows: TGTGCCAGCAGTTTATGGGGGGCCGGAGAGACCCAGTACTTC.

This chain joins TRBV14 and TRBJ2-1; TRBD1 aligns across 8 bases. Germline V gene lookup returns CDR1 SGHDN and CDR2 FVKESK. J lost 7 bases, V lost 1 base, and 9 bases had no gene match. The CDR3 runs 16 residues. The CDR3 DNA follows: TGTGCCAGCAGCCAAGGCTCCCAGGGGGCGCTGAATGAGCAGTTCTTC. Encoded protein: CASSQGSQGALNEQFF.

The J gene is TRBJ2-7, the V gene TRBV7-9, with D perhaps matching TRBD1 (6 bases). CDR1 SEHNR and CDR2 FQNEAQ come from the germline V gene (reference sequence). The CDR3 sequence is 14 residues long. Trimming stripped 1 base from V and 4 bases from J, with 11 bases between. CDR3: CASSLGTVDYEQYF. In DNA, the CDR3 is TGTGCCAGCAGCTTAGGGACAGTGGATTACGAGCAGTACTTC.